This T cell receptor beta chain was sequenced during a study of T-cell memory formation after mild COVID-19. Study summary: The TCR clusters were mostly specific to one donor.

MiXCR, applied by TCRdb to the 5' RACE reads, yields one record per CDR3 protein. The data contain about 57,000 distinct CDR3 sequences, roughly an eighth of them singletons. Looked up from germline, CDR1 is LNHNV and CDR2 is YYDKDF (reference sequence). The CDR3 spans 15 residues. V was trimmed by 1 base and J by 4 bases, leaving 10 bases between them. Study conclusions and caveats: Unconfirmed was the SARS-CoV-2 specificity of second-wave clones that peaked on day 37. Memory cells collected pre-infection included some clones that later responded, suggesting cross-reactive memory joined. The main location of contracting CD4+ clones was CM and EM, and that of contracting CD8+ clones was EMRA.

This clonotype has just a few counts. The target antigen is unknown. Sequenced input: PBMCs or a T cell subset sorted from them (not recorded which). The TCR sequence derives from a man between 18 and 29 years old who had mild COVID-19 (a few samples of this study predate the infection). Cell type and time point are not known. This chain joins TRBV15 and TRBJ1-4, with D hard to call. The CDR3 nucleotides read TGTGCCACCAGCAGAGCAGGAGCCAATAATGAAAAACTGTTTTTT. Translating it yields CATSRAGANNEKLFF. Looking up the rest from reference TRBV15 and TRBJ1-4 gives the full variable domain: DAMVIQNPRYQVTQFGKPVTLSCSQTLNHNVMYWYQQKSSQAPKLLFHYYDKDFNNEADTPDNFQSRRPNTSFCFLDIRSPGLGDTAMYLCATSRAGANNEKLFFGSGTQLSVL.